One sample yielded the 29 T cell receptor beta chains listed below, sequenced in a study of Ad26.COV2.S vaccination and SARS-CoV-2 variants. TCRdb's copy holds only in-frame clones and misses some; the assay was immunoSEQ multiplex PCR. The sample carries 380,000 or so clones, roughly 85% recorded once. As for treatment: 15 to 20 received Ad26.COV2.S at low or high dose, single or two shots; 5 received placebo; per-sample allocation not given. The samples date from day 63 after the first vaccine or placebo injection. The sequenced sample was peripheral blood, obtained in a trial of Ad26.COV2.S vaccine versus placebo. These receptor sequences come from a person between 18 and 65 years old who received the Ad26.COV2.S COVID-19 vaccine or a placebo.

The V and J genes are TRBV23-1 and TRBJ1-2; TRBD1 might be the D (5 bases). TRBV23-1 is identified as an open reading frame with a role that is uncertain. V dropped 9 bases and J dropped 8 bases, with 13 bases sitting between them. The CDR3 runs to 11 residues. CDR3 nucleotides: TGCGCCAGGGGTAGGGCAGGGGGCTACACCTTC. Translation: CARGRAGGYTF.

Concerning this clone itself: Other DNA sequences from this sample encode an identical CDR3 as well. The chain links TRBV4-1 to TRBJ2-3; 10 bases match TRBD2. CDR3 size: 17 residues. J was trimmed by 0 bases and V by 0 bases; bases with no gene match: 3. Germline V CDR1 and CDR2: MGHRA, YSYEKL. CDR3 DNA: TGCGCCAGCAGCCAAGAGGCAGCGGGGGGGAGCACAGATACGCAGTATTTT. Its translation is CASSQEAAGGSTDTQYF.

The rearrangement links TRBV9 to TRBJ2-7; D gene ambiguous. Germline V gene sequence: CDR1 SGDLS, CDR2 YYNGEE. V lost 0 bases, J lost 2 bases, and 9 bases lay in between. CDR3 size: 14 residues. The CDR3 DNA is TGTGCCAGCAGCGTAGAGCCCGAGGCCTACGAGCAGTACTTC. It is translated as CASSVEPEAYEQYF.

The V call is TRBV5-1, the J call TRBJ2-3; D ambiguous. There are 16 residues in the CDR3. CDR1 is SGHRS, CDR2 YFSETQ, per germline. V was clipped by 1 base and J by 3 bases, with 15 bases between them. CDR3 DNA: TGCGCCAGCAGCTTGAGACGCGACGTCCGGACAGATACGCAGTATTTT. Translated, it gives CASSLRRDVRTDTQYF.

This chain joins TRBV7-2 and TRBJ1-1; D unclear. Between the trimmed V and J ends, which lost 1 base and 3 bases, there was a span of 6 bases. CDR3 size: 13 residues. Looked up from germline, CDR1 is SGHTA and CDR2 is FQGNSA. The CDR3 DNA reads as TGTGCCAGCAGCTTAGTGGGCGACACTGAAGCTTTCTTT. Translation: CASSLVGDTEAFF.

V gene TRBV6-2 or TRBV6-3 combines with J gene TRBJ1-1, with D possibly being TRBD1 (5 bases). CDR1 MNHEY and CDR2 SVGEGT come from the germline V gene. Trimming removed 5 bases from V and 4 bases from J, with 14 bases in between. There are 14 residues in the CDR3. Here the CDR3 reads CASSGTSWGTEAFF. The CDR3 DNA follows: TGTGCCAGCAGTGGGACCTCCTGGGGCACTGAAGCTTTCTTT.

This clone was picked up one time. The chain uses TRBV3-1 (or the pseudogene TRBV3-2) and TRBJ2-1; 12 nucleotides align to TRBD2. CDR3 size: 18 residues. After removal of 2 bases from V and 8 bases from J, the junction contained 13 bases not matched to a gene. The germline gives CDR1 LGHDT, CDR2 YNNKEL (reference sequence). The CDR3 nucleotides are TGTGCCAGCAGCCAAAAAAGGTCTAGCGGGAGGGCCGGGGATGAGCAGTTCTTC. Residues: CASSQKRSSGRAGDEQFF.

This clone was seen only a few times. The chain links TRBV2 to TRBJ1-1, with 7 positions matching TRBD1. The CDR3 totals 13 residues. The ends lost 7 bases at V and 1 base at J; junction bases unmatched: 3. CDR1 is SNHLY and CDR2 is FYNNEI in the germline V gene. CDR3 sequence: CASKGQQNTEAFF. The CDR3 bases are TGTGCCAGCAAGGGACAGCAGAACACTGAAGCTTTCTTT.

V is TRBV5-1 and J is TRBJ1-1; D uncertain. Germline CDR1 SGHRS, CDR2 YFSETQ. V shed 2 bases and J shed 2 bases, with 7 bases lying between them. The CDR3 runs to 13 residues. DNA for the CDR3: TGCGCCAGCAGCTTTAACATAAACACTGAAGCTTTCTTT. Protein: CASSFNINTEAFF.

This clone was counted a few times. This sequence joins TRBV9 and TRBJ2-3, with 7 bases aligning to TRBD2. The CDR3 has 14 amino acids. Germline assignment: CDR1 SGDLS and CDR2 YYNGEE. Unmatched junction bases numbered 3, after V lost 0 bases and J lost 5 bases. The CDR3 nucleotides read TGTGCCAGCAGCGTAGTTTCGGGGGGAGATACGCAGTATTTT. Protein: CASSVVSGGDTQYF.

The V and J genes are TRBV9 and TRBJ1-5; D call uncertain. The CDR3 totals 13 residues. V was clipped by 0 bases and J by 9 bases, with 10 bases between them. Germline V gives CDR1 SGDLS, CDR2 YYNGEE. The CDR3 sequence: CASSVEPIGPQHF. The CDR3 bases are TGTGCCAGCAGCGTAGAACCGATCGGGCCCCAGCATTTT.

This clone has just one count. The chain uses TRBV5-6 and TRBJ2-5, with D unclear. Germline loops: CDR1 SGHDT, CDR2 YYEEEE. V was shortened by 2 bases and J by 1 base, with 6 bases between the two germline ends. CDR3 length: 13 amino acids. The CDR3 DNA reads as TGTGCCAGCAGCTTAGACACCCAAGAGACCCAGTACTTC. This encodes CASSLDTQETQYF.

The chain has TRBV15 and TRBJ2-1; 8 bases align to TRBD2. Germline V CDR1 and CDR2: LNHNV, YYDKDF (reference sequence). The CDR3 spans 15 residues. V lost 2 bases to trimming and J lost 4 bases; unmatched junction nucleotides: 4. In DNA, the CDR3 is TGTGCCACCAGCAGAAAGCGGGAGTCATACAATGAGCAGTTCTTC. Its protein is CATSRKRESYNEQFF. Looking up the rest from reference TRBV15 and TRBJ2-1 gives the full variable domain: DAMVIQNPRYQVTQFGKPVTLSCSQTLNHNVMYWYQQKSSQAPKLLFHYYDKDFNNEADTPDNFQSRRPNTSFCFLDIRSPGLGDTAMYLCATSRKRESYNEQFFGPGTRLTVL.

This sequence joins TRBV28 and TRBJ2-6, with 7 nucleotides matching TRBD1. CDR1 MDHEN and CDR2 SYDVKM come from the germline V gene. Unmatched junction bases numbered 18, after V lost 10 bases and J lost 0 bases. The CDR3 contains 19 residues. The DNA for the CDR3 is TGTGCCATCCTGGCCACCCCGGGACAGTTTCCCTCTGGGGCCAACGTCCTGACTTTC. Encoded protein: CAILATPGQFPSGANVLTF.

The chain links TRBV2 to TRBJ2-2; unclear D gene. CDR1 and CDR2 from the germline V gene are SNHLY and FYNNEI. The CDR3 is 16 amino acids. Trimming cost V 5 bases and J 0 bases, with 13 bases left between them. The CDR3 here is CASSPAGTTNTGELFF. DNA of the CDR3: TGTGCCAGCAGTCCGGCAGGAACCACGAACACCGGGGAGCTGTTTTTT.

Here the CDR3 DNA reads TGTGCCAGCAGTTACCCGGGGACAGGAATAGGCAATGAGCAGTTCTTC. Amino acid sequence: CASSYPGTGIGNEQFF. The rearrangement uses TRBV6-2 or TRBV6-3 and TRBJ2-1; 8 nucleotides agree with TRBD1. CDR3 length equals 16 residues. The J segment lost 6 bases and the V segment lost 2 bases, leaving 9 bases of the junction unmatched. Germline values: CDR1 MNHEY, CDR2 SVGEGT.

The chain recombines TRBV5-6 with TRBJ1-2; a weak D match, TRBD1 (5 bases). CDR1 SGHDT and CDR2 YYEEEE come from the germline V gene. V was shortened by 3 bases and J by 2 bases, with 14 bases between the two germline ends. This CDR3 contains 15 residues. The CDR3 DNA sequence: TGTGCCAGCAGCTCCCTGGGGAGGGACAACTATGGCTACACCTTC. This sequence encodes CASSSLGRDNYGYTF.

The chain couples TRBV18 to TRBJ1-6, with a tentative D call TRBD1 (5 bases). From germline, CDR1 is KGHSH and CDR2 LQKENI. The CDR3 is made up of 15 amino acids. V lost 3 bases and J lost 5, with 11 bases in between. CDR3 nucleotides: TGTGCCAGCTCACCTTTTGGGGGACATAATTCACCCCTCCACTTT. Its translation: CASSPFGGHNSPLHF.

The gene calls are TRBV2 and TRBJ1-1; TRBD1 is a possible D gene (5 bases). The CDR3 runs 11 residues. Deletions cut 8 bases from V and 10 bases from J, with 14 bases between. In germline, CDR1 is SNHLY, CDR2 FYNNEI. CDR3 amino acids: CASGFGGGAFF. The CDR3 DNA reads TGTGCCAGCGGTTTCGGGGGGGGAGCTTTCTTT.

This clone came up once. J is TRBJ2-1 and V is TRBV6-6; D remains unclear. The CDR3 runs to 12 residues. Germline loops: CDR1 MNHNY, CDR2 SVGAGI (reference sequence). The V and J ends lost 7 bases and 9 bases respectively, with 13 bases between them. DNA for the CDR3: TGTGCCAGCAAGTCCTTACAGATTGAGCAGTTCTTC. It specifies CASKSLQIEQFF.

This clone appeared a single time. The V call is TRBV7-9, the J call TRBJ2-1; 7 bases line up with TRBD2. V was pared by 5 bases and J by 7 bases, with 5 bases of the junction left unmatched. Germline V gene data show CDR1 as SEHNR and CDR2 as FQNEAQ (reference sequence). This CDR3 comprises 13 residues. The CDR3 nucleotides read TGTGCCAGCAGCCGGACTAGTTCTAATGAGCAGTTCTTC. Amino acid sequence: CASSRTSSNEQFF.

The rearrangement links TRBV10-3 to TRBJ1-4; a possible D gene is TRBD1 (5 bases). The CDR3 totals 15 residues. Per germline, CDR1 ENHRY and CDR2 SYGVKD. Trimming left V 2 bases short and J 8 bases short, with 15 bases between. CDR3 in amino acids: CAISETGTREEKLFF. DNA of the CDR3: TGTGCCATCAGTGAGACCGGGACGCGAGAGGAAAAACTGTTTTTT.

The rearrangement uses TRBV29-1 and TRBJ2-1; 10 positions agree with TRBD2. The CDR3 length is 15 residues. V shed 2 bases, J shed 7 bases, and the junction held 8 bases outside the gene matches. Germline lookup yields CDR1 SQVTM and CDR2 ANQGSEA. This chain's CDR3 is CSVERLAGVWNEQFF. The CDR3 DNA sequence: TGCAGCGTTGAACGGCTAGCGGGAGTGTGGAATGAGCAGTTCTTC.

The chain couples TRBV19 to TRBJ1-5; 7 bases are shared with TRBD1. CDR3 size: 15 residues. CDR1 is LNHDA, CDR2 SQIVND, per germline (reference sequence). V dropped 4 bases and J dropped 2; count of bases not matched to a gene: 5. CDR3 in amino acids: CASSKAGTGNQPQHF. CDR3 DNA: TGTGCCAGTAGTAAAGCCGGGACAGGCAATCAGCCCCAGCATTTT. Using reference TRBV19 and TRBJ1-5 for the parts outside the CDR3, the full variable domain is DGGITQSPKYLFRKEGQNVTLSCEQNLNHDAMYWYRQDPGQGLRLIYYSQIVNDFQKGDIAEGYSVSREKKESFPLTVTSAQKNPTAFYLCASSKAGTGNQPQHFGDGTRLSIL.

The rearrangement joins TRBV5-4 to TRBJ1-2, with D maybe TRBD1 (5 bases). Trimming left V 2 bases short and J 5 bases short, with 16 bases between. The CDR3 runs 15 residues. The germline V gene has CDR1 SGHNT and CDR2 YYREEE (reference sequence). CDR3 loop: CASSFRSAGGYGYTF. The CDR3 DNA reads as TGTGCCAGCAGCTTCAGGTCGGCCGGGGGTTATGGCTACACCTTC.

V and J are TRBV14 and TRBJ1-1, with D possibly being TRBD1 (6 bases). There are 16 residues in the CDR3. V lost 4 bases to trimming and J lost 3 bases, with 18 bases between them. Germline CDR1 reads SGHDN; CDR2 reads FVKESK. CDR3 sequence (DNA): TGTGCCAGCAGCCCAAGGGGGGACCGCCCCCACACTGAAGCTTTCTTT. It is translated as CASSPRGDRPHTEAFF.

The V and J genes are TRBV19 and TRBJ1-5, with D tentatively TRBD1 (5 bases). V lost 3 bases to trimming and J lost 5 bases, with 14 bases between them. Germline V gene lookup returns CDR1 LNHDA and CDR2 SQIVND (reference sequence). The CDR3 consists of 15 residues. The CDR3: CASSIVGHEYQPQHF. As DNA, the CDR3 is TGTGCCAGTAGTATCGTCGGACATGAATATCAGCCCCAGCATTTT.

The chain has TRBV19 and TRBJ1-1; TRBD1 matches 9 bases. The V segment lost 2 bases and the J segment 8 bases; nucleotides outside the gene matches: 15. This CDR3 contains 17 residues. The V gene's germline CDR1 is LNHDA and CDR2 SQIVND (reference sequence). The DNA for the CDR3 is TGTGCCAGTAGTATACTTGCCGGGACAGGGTGGGTGAGGGAAGCTTTCTTT. Its protein is CASSILAGTGWVREAFF.

The rearrangement joins TRBV3-1 (or the pseudogene TRBV3-2) to TRBJ1-2, with 9 bases matching TRBD1. V lost 2 bases, J lost 8 bases, and 9 bases stayed unmatched. Germline V gene lookup returns CDR1 LGHDT and CDR2 YNNKEL (reference sequence). The CDR3 has 15 residues. The CDR3: CASSQSDRGPRGYTF. In DNA, the CDR3 is TGTGCCAGCAGCCAATCGGACAGGGGACCTCGGGGCTACACCTTC.